One and the same sample provided the 14 T cell receptor beta chains below, sequenced in a study of blood T cell repertoires in COVID-19. The data were produced by immunoSEQ multiplex PCR, yet TCRdb's version contains in-frame clones alone and is incomplete. The sample has approximately 150,000 clones, more than 80% seen once. The material sequenced was peripheral blood. The source is a man younger than 30 with COVID-19, enrolled during active disease.

The chain uses TRBV18 and TRBJ2-2; TRBD1 matches 8 bases. CDR1 is KGHSH, CDR2 LQKENI, per germline. Trimming removed 6 bases from V and 7 bases from J; junction bases left unmatched: 10. The CDR3 extends over 15 amino acids. CDR3 loop: CASSEGGQGGGELFF. CDR3 sequence (DNA): TGTGCCAGCTCCGAAGGTGGACAGGGAGGCGGGGAGCTGTTTTTT.

The chain employs TRBV19 and TRBJ1-1; D may be TRBD1 (6 bases). CDR3 size: 16 residues. Looked up from germline, CDR1 is LNHDA and CDR2 is SQIVND (reference sequence). V lost 2 bases, J lost 2 bases, and 15 bases lay in between. The CDR3 protein is CASSILGGVYNTEAFF. In DNA, the CDR3 is TGTGCCAGTAGTATACTAGGGGGGGTATACAACACTGAAGCTTTCTTT.

The V gene is TRBV27, the J gene TRBJ2-3; D unresolved. This CDR3 has 12 amino acids. The V gene lost 6 bases and the J gene lost 5 bases, with 9 bases spanning the gap. CDR1 MNHEY and CDR2 SMNVEV come from the germline V gene (reference sequence). CDR3 sequence reads: CASSLNGDTQYF. The CDR3, as DNA: TGTGCCAGCAGCCTTAACGGAGATACGCAGTATTTT.

The chain has TRBV5-1 and TRBJ2-7; 7 positions agree with TRBD1. CDR3 size: 14 residues. Trimming at V came to 4 bases and at J to 3 bases, leaving 7 bases not matched to a gene. The germline V gene has CDR1 SGHRS and CDR2 YFSETQ. The CDR3 reads CASSARDRNYEQYF. The CDR3 nucleotides are TGCGCCAGCAGCGCCCGGGACAGAAACTACGAGCAGTACTTC.

The rearrangement uses TRBV30 and TRBJ2-7; the match to TRBD1 covers 11 bases. Trimming removed 3 bases from V and 4 bases from J; junction bases left unmatched: 8. The germline V gene encodes CDR1 GTSNPN and CDR2 SVGIG (reference sequence). This CDR3 has 15 residues. The CDR3: CAWRAPGQGVYEQYF. The CDR3 nucleotides read TGTGCCTGGAGAGCCCCGGGACAGGGGGTGTACGAGCAGTACTTC.

This clone has only a few counts. The chain is built from TRBV9 and TRBJ2-3, with D possibly being TRBD2 (5 bases). V lost 4 bases, J lost 0 bases, and 30 bases lay in between. The CDR3 loop spans 21 amino acids. The germline gives CDR1 SGDLS, CDR2 YYNGEE. CDR3: CASSTPTPYLVGGESTDTQYF. DNA for the CDR3: TGTGCCAGCAGCACACCTACCCCCTACCTGGTAGGTGGGGAGAGCACAGATACGCAGTATTTT.

The CDR3 nucleotides read TGTGCCAGTCAAAGAGCGCTCGGTCGGACCCAGTACTTC. It specifies CASQRALGRTQYF. This chain connects TRBV12-3 or TRBV12-4 to TRBJ2-5; D not resolved. The CDR3 runs to 13 residues. V was shortened by 9 bases and J by 7 bases, with 18 bases between the two germline ends.

V usage is TRBV28 and J usage is TRBJ2-7; 10 positions agree with TRBD1. V was pared by 5 bases and J by 6 bases, with 7 bases of the junction left unmatched. The CDR3 totals 14 residues. Germline V gene sequence: CDR1 MDHEN, CDR2 SYDVKM. The DNA of the CDR3 is TGTGCCAGCAGTCGGGACAGGGGATTCAGCGAGCAGTACTTC. It is translated as CASSRDRGFSEQYF.

The V and J genes are TRBV6-5 and TRBJ2-7; tentative D call: TRBD1 (7 bases). V was cut by 7 bases and J by 0 bases, with 13 bases left in between. Germline V CDR1 and CDR2: MNHEY, SVGAGI. CDR3 length equals 14 residues. The chain's CDR3 is CASKQGRSSYEQYF. DNA of the CDR3: TGTGCCAGCAAACAGGGGAGGAGCTCCTACGAGCAGTACTTC.

This chain uses TRBV27 with TRBJ2-1, with 9 bases that match TRBD2. The CDR3 covers 16 residues. V shed 4 bases, J shed 3 bases, and the junction held 7 bases outside the gene matches. Germline V lookup: CDR1 MNHEY, CDR2 SMNVEV (reference sequence). CDR3 amino acids: CASSSPSSGSYNEQFF. The CDR3 DNA is TGTGCCAGCAGTTCTCCCAGTAGCGGGAGCTACAATGAGCAGTTCTTC.

DNA for the CDR3: TGTGCCACCAGCAGAGGCGTGATTTATTCACCCCTCCACTTT. Amino acid sequence: CATSRGVIYSPLHF. This chain links TRBV15 with TRBJ1-6, with no clear D. CDR1 is LNHNV, CDR2 YYDKDF, per germline (reference sequence). Trimming pared 1 base from V and 8 bases from J, leaving 9 bases between. The CDR3 is 14 amino acids.

This chain connects TRBV13 to TRBJ2-3; 11 bases are a match to TRBD2. Germline CDR1 PRHDT, CDR2 FYEKMQ (reference sequence). The CDR3 contains 17 residues. The V gene end was trimmed by 4 bases and the J gene end by 5 bases; junction bases not matched to a gene: 11. Here the CDR3 reads CASSYPTAGLAEDTQYF. The CDR3 DNA sequence: TGTGCCAGCAGCTATCCCACCGCGGGACTAGCGGAAGATACGCAGTATTTT.

In DNA form, the CDR3 reads TGTGCCAGCAGTACTCAACACACAGGGGGCAGACAGCCCCAGCATTTT. This encodes CASSTQHTGGRQPQHF. The V gene is TRBV6-2 or TRBV6-3, the J gene TRBJ1-5, with 9 positions matching TRBD1. Germline V gene sequence: CDR1 MNHEY, CDR2 SVGEGT. This CDR3 comprises 16 residues. V was clipped by 5 bases and J by 7 bases; unmatched bases: 12.

As regards this clone: The junction does not match germline at one end; this may be a read error. V gene TRBV5-5 combines with J gene TRBJ2-3; tentative D call: TRBD1 (6 bases). The CDR3 is made up of 15 amino acids. The germline V gene has CDR1 SGHKS and CDR2 YYEKEE (reference sequence). CDR3 DNA sequence: TGTGCAAGCAGCTTTGTTACAGGGAGCACAGATACGCAGTATTTT. Translating it yields CASSFVTGSTDTQYF.